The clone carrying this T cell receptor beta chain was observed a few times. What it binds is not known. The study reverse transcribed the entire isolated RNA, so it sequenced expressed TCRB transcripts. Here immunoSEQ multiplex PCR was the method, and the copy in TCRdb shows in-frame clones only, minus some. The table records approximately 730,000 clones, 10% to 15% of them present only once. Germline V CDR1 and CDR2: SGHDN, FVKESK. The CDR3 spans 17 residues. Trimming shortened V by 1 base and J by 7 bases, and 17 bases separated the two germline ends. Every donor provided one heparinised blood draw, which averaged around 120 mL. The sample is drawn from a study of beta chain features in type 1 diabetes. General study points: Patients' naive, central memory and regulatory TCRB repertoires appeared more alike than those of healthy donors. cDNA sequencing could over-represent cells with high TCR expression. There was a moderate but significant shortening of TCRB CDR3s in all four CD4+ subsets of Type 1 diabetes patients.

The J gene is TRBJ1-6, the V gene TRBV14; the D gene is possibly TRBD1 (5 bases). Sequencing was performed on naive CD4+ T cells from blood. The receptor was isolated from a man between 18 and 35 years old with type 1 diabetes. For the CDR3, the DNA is TGTGCCAGCAGCCAAGTTACTTCCGGAGGGGTGAATTCACCCCTCCACTTT. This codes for CASSQVTSGGVNSPLHF.